The 18 T cell receptor beta chains given below trace back to one sample, sequenced in a study of OX40 agonist ivuxolimab in advanced cancers. TCRdb keeps only in-frame clones here, not all; method: immunoSEQ multiplex PCR. The sample has around 20,000 clones; 65% to 85% are singletons. Sequencing was performed on CD4+ or CD8+ T cells sorted from blood, taken in a trial of the OX40 agonist ivuxolimab. The receptors were sampled from an adult with an advanced solid tumor such as melanoma, head and neck, liver or kidney cancer.

CDR3 DNA sequence: TGTGCCAGCAGCTTACCTCCGGGACTAGCTTTCTACGAGCAGTACTTC. It is translated as CASSLPPGLAFYEQYF. This chain joins TRBV7-8 and TRBJ2-7; TRBD2 matches at 9 bases. CDR1 and CDR2 (germline): SGHVS, FQNEAQ. This CDR3 contains 16 residues. V lost 2 bases and J lost 3; bases outside the gene matches: 8.

The rearrangement links TRBV7-3 to TRBJ2-2, with 9 positions matching TRBD2. Per germline, CDR1 SGHTA and CDR2 FQGTGA. The CDR3 has 15 residues. V shed 5 bases and J 3 bases; nucleotides not matched to a gene: 4. The CDR3 is CASSPAGGDTGELFF. DNA for the CDR3: TGTGCCAGCAGCCCCGCGGGGGGGGACACCGGGGAGCTGTTTTTT.

CDR3 nucleotides: TGTGCCAGCAGTTTATCATATCTCCGAAATGAGCAGTTCTTC. Its protein is CASSLSYLRNEQFF. The J gene is TRBJ2-1, the V gene TRBV27; D is uncertain. V lost 0 bases and J lost 7, with 10 bases in between. The CDR3 totals 14 residues. Germline values: CDR1 MNHEY, CDR2 SMNVEV (reference sequence).

The rearrangement links TRBV15 to TRBJ1-4, with D hard to call. Between the trimmed V and J ends, which lost 1 base and 4 bases, there was a span of 13 bases. The CDR3 is made up of 16 amino acids. Germline assignment: CDR1 LNHNV and CDR2 YYDKDF (reference sequence). CDR3 loop: CATSRVFGENNEKLFF. The DNA of the CDR3 is TGTGCCACCAGCAGAGTATTTGGGGAAAATAATGAAAAACTGTTTTTT.

V is TRBV7-6 and J is TRBJ2-1; perhaps TRBD2 as D (5 bases). The CDR3 is made up of 13 amino acids. Germline V CDR1 and CDR2: SGHVS, FNYEAQ. With 6 bases removed from V and 8 bases from J, the gap between germline ends came to 14 bases. The DNA for the CDR3 is TGTGCCAGCAGTCGAGGGATTGGGGATGAGCAGTTCTTC. Protein: CASSRGIGDEQFF.

This clone is medium-sized (0.01 to 0.1%). The rearrangement uses TRBV6-1 and TRBJ1-5, with D unresolved. Germline loops: CDR1 MNHNS, CDR2 SASEGT. With 10 bases removed from V and 2 bases from J, the gap between germline ends came to 12 bases. The CDR3 sequence is 13 residues long. The CDR3 is CATVRGGNQPQHF. The DNA of the CDR3 is TGTGCCACCGTCCGCGGGGGCAATCAGCCCCAGCATTTT.

The chain uses TRBV29-1 and TRBJ1-2; 7 nucleotides line up with TRBD1. The V gene end was trimmed by 7 bases and the J gene end by 3 bases; junction bases not matched to a gene: 5. The CDR3 consists of 12 residues. Germline V gene lookup returns CDR1 SQVTM and CDR2 ANQGSEA. CDR3 loop: CSGVDRDYGYTF. CDR3 nucleotide sequence: TGCAGCGGAGTAGACAGGGACTATGGCTACACCTTC.

The gene calls are TRBV25-1 and TRBJ2-7; TRBD2 matches 16 bases. J lost 4 bases, V lost 4 bases, and 4 bases had no gene match. CDR3 length: 16 amino acids. Germline values: CDR1 MGHDK, CDR2 SYGVNS. CDR3 in amino acids: CASSGGLAGGSYEQYF. In nucleotides, the CDR3 is TGTGCCAGCAGTGGGGGACTAGCGGGAGGGAGTTACGAGCAGTACTTC.

This clone was recorded at least ten times. The genes are TRBV5-1 and TRBJ1-4; perhaps TRBD1 as D (6 bases). CDR3 length: 15 amino acids. Trimming removed 4 bases from V and 7 bases from J, with 17 bases in between. Germline V gene data show CDR1 as SGHRS and CDR2 as YFSETQ. CDR3: CASSVAGGLGEKLFF. The CDR3 DNA reads TGCGCCAGCAGCGTGGCCGGGGGCTTGGGTGAAAAACTGTTTTTT.

The chain recombines TRBV5-4 with TRBJ2-1, with D perhaps TRBD1 (6 bases). This CDR3 has 16 residues. CDR1 is SGHNT and CDR2 is YYREEE in the germline V gene (reference sequence). V was pared by 5 bases and J by 1 base, with 16 bases between. CDR3 in DNA: TGTGCCAGCAGTGACCAACAGGGTGGATCCTACAATGAGCAGTTCTTC. This gives the protein CASSDQQGGSYNEQFF.

V gene TRBV11-2 combines with J gene TRBJ1-2, with TRBD1 as a possible D gene (5 bases). Trimming took off 3 bases at V and 2 bases at J, with 10 bases between the two ends. Germline CDR1 and CDR2: SGHAT and FQNNGV. The CDR3 totals 14 residues. Here the CDR3 reads CASSLTGGNYGYTF. The CDR3 DNA reads as TGTGCCAGCAGCTTGACCGGGGGGAACTATGGCTACACCTTC.

The gene calls are TRBV7-6 and TRBJ2-3; a possible D gene is TRBD1 (6 bases). V lost 4 bases to trimming and J lost 5 bases, with 10 bases between them. This CDR3 has 13 residues. In germline, CDR1 is SGHVS, CDR2 FNYEAQ. CDR3 in DNA: TGTGCCAGCAGCTCCTGGGACAAAGATACGCAGTATTTT. Protein sequence: CASSSWDKDTQYF.

Only one count was recorded for this clone. The chain links TRBV6-4 to TRBJ1-1; 10 bases agree with TRBD1. CDR3 size: 14 residues. The J segment lost 5 bases and the V segment lost 6 bases, leaving 6 bases of the junction unmatched. Germline V gene lookup returns CDR1 MRHNA and CDR2 SNTAGT. The CDR3 region is CASRPRDRGTEAFF. In DNA, the CDR3 is TGTGCCAGCAGGCCTCGGGACAGGGGAACTGAAGCTTTCTTT.

V gene TRBV19 combines with J gene TRBJ2-5; D is uncertain. The germline V gene encodes CDR1 LNHDA and CDR2 SQIVND (reference sequence). Trimming took 3 bases from V and 2 from J, leaving 4 bases between them. This CDR3 contains 12 residues. The CDR3 sequence: CASSIDQETQYF. DNA for the CDR3: TGTGCCAGTAGTATTGATCAAGAGACCCAGTACTTC.

CDR3 bases: TGCAGCGTTCCACCCGGACAGGGAGGGGGCTACACCTTC. Its translation is CSVPPGQGGGYTF. This chain uses TRBV29-1 with TRBJ1-2; TRBD1 matches 8 bases. The CDR3 consists of 13 residues. Germline CDR1 SQVTM, CDR2 ANQGSEA. Trimming removed 5 bases from V and 8 bases from J; junction bases left unmatched: 10.

The chain carries TRBV2 and TRBJ2-7; D remains unclear. CDR1 and CDR2 from the germline V gene are SNHLY and FYNNEI. Between the trimmed V and J ends, which lost 3 bases and 0 bases, there was a span of 0 bases. The CDR3 has 11 amino acids. The CDR3, as DNA: TGTGCCAGCAGTGACTCCTACGAGCAGTACTTC. Its protein product is CASSDSYEQYF.

The chain combines TRBV5-6 with TRBJ2-7, with a tentative D call TRBD2 (7 bases). The germline V gene has CDR1 SGHDT and CDR2 YYEEEE. The CDR3 totals 15 residues. V dropped 4 bases and J dropped 4 bases, with 18 bases sitting between them. The CDR3 nucleotides are TGTGCCAGCAGCAACGTACGGGGGGCGCTTTACGAGCAGTACTTC. Translation: CASSNVRGALYEQYF.

The gene calls are TRBV14 and TRBJ2-2, with a tentative D call TRBD1 (5 bases). The V gene's germline CDR1 is SGHDN and CDR2 FVKESK. The CDR3 covers 17 residues. Trimming pared 0 bases from V and 2 bases from J, leaving 13 bases between. The CDR3 DNA is TGTGCCAGCAGCCAAGATGGGGCAGGGCCAAACACCGGGGAGCTGTTTTTT. It is translated as CASSQDGAGPNTGELFF.